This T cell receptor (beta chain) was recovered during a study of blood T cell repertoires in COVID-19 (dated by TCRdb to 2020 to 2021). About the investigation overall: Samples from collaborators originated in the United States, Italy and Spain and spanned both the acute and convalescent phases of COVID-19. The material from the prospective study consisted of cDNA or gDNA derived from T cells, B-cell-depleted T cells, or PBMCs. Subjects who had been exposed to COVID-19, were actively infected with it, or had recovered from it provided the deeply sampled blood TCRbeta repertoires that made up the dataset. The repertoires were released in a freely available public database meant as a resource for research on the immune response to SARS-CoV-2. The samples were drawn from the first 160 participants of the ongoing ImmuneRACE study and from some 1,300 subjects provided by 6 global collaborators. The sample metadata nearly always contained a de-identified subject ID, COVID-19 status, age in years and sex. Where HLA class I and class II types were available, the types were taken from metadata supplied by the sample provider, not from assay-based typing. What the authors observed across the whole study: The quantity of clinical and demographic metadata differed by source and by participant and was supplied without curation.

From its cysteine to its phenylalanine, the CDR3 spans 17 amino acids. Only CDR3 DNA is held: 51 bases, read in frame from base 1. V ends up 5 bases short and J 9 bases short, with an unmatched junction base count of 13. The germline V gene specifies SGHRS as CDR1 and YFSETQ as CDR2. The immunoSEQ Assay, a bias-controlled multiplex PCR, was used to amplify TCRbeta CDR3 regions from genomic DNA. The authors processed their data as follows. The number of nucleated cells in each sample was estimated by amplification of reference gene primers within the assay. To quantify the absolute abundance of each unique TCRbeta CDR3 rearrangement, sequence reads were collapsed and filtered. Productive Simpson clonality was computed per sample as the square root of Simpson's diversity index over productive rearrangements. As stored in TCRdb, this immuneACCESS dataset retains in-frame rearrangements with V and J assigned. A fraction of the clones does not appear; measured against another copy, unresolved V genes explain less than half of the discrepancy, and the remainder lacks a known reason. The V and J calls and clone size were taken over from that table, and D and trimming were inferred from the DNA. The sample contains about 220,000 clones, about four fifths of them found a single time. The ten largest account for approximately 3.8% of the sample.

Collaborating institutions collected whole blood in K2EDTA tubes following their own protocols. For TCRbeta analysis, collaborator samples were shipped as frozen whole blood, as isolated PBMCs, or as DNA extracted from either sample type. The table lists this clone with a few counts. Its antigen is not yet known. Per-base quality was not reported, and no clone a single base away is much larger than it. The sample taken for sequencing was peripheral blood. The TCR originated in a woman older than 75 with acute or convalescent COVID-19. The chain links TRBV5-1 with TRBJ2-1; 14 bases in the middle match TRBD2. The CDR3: CASSLFGLAGGLLEQFF. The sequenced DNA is TGCGCCAGCAGTCTCTTCGGACTAGCGGGGGGTCTCCTTGAGCAGTTCTTC.